These T cell receptor beta chains were read from a single sample in a study of T cells in Graves' hyperthyroidism and ophthalmopathy. TCRdb recomputed calls from the multiplex PCR reads with MiXCR, one row per CDR3 protein. The sample records 560,000 or so distinct CDR3 sequences, just under 20% being singletons. The sequenced sample was blood. Receptor source: a man in his forties with Graves' ophthalmopathy. Both conserved end residues are trimmed from each CDR3. The order of the fields is D gene, V gene, J gene, CDR3 protein. A D gene is named only where the DNA matches it firmly.

>.|TRBV10-3|TRBJ1-5
AISVIQNQPQH
>TRBD2|TRBV5-1|TRBJ2-1
AGSLVAGGYNEQF
>TRBD2|TRBV6-2/TRBV6-3|TRBJ2-2
ASSYGTSLTGELF
>TRBD1|TRBV7-8|TRBJ2-7
ASSEGQTYEQY
>.|TRBV4-1|TRBJ1-1
ASSQETALPGAF
>.|TRBV5-1|TRBJ2-7
ASSLRPTYEQY
>.|TRBV11-3|TRBJ2-1
ASSPGYGGKGDEQF
>.|TRBV3-1|TRBJ1-5
ASSQDRVQPQH
>TRBD1|TRBV27|TRBJ1-4
ASSPWDRVSEKPF
>TRBD2|TRBV24-1|TRBJ2-1
ATSDFRGGGDKEGDEQF
>TRBD2|TRBV5-1|TRBJ2-1
ASSLESGGGALDEQF
>.|TRBV9|TRBJ2-2
ASSVGGTANTGELF
>.|TRBV7-2|TRBJ2-5
ASRAVAQETQY
>.|TRBV2|TRBJ2-7
ASSASYWGREGEQY
>.|TRBV19|TRBJ1-2
ASRETGTREGYT
>TRBD1|TRBV20-1|TRBJ2-7
SAVRQGDEQY
>.|TRBV6-1|TRBJ2-7
ASSAGQATYEQY
>.|TRBV28|TRBJ1-5
ASSLSGTKKSNQPQH
>TRBD1|TRBV20-1|TRBJ2-3
SARDIGQVTDTQY
>.|TRBV27|TRBJ2-7
ASQQRQGLAAYEQY
>.|TRBV9|TRBJ1-1
ASSVETENTEAF
>TRBD1|TRBV10-2|TRBJ2-5
ASSEMGQGFSEDQETQY
>.|TRBV20-1|TRBJ1-4
SAREGEKLF
>TRBD2|TRBV5-1|TRBJ2-1
ASSLGIGAGEFRQF
>.|TRBV19|TRBJ2-1
ASTGKSYNEQF
>.|TRBV7-9|TRBJ2-3
ASSLGGAPDTQY
>.|TRBV5-1|TRBJ2-2
ASSLKEGNTGELF